This T cell receptor (beta chain) was identified in a study of T cells in Graves' hyperthyroidism and ophthalmopathy. Study outcomes and limitations: In validation, the model predicted ophthalmopathy. These predictions came a median about 6.8 months before onset.

Calling Graves' hyperthyroidism stable meant ophthalmopathy did not progress within 18 months. There were TCR beta CDR3 regions amplified from RNA transcripts. The primer set for the first-round RT-PCR of the TCR CDR3 was HTBI. MiXCR was run by TCRdb on the multiplex PCR reads, yielding one entry per CDR3 protein. The sample has about 380,000 distinct CDR3 sequences; approximately 13% are singletons. CDR1 is LGHDT, CDR2 YNNKEL, per germline (reference sequence). The CDR3 is 14 residues long. This clonotype was observed a few times. Its antigen is undetermined. Germline and junction disagree at one end, which may indicate a read error.

Sequencing was performed on blood. The chain has TRBV3-1 and TRBJ2-7; TRBD2 is a possible D gene (6 bases). This receptor was taken from a woman aged 55 to 70 with Graves' hyperthyroidism. CDR3 sequence reads: CASSQDEWRDMQYF. CDR3 coding DNA: TGCGCCAGCAGCCAAGATGAATGGCGGGATATGCAGTACTTC.